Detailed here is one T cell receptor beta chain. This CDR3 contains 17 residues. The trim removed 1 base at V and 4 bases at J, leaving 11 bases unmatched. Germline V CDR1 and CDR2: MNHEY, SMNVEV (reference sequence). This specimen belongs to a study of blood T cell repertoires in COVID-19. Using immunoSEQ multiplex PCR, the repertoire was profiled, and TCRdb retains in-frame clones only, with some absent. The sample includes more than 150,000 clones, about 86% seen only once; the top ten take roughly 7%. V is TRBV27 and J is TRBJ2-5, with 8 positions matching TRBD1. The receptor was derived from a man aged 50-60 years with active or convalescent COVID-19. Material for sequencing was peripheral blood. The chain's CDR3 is CASSLWGDRSGRETQYF. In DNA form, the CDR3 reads TGTGCCAGCAGTTTATGGGGGGACAGGTCCGGTAGAGAGACCCAGTACTTC.